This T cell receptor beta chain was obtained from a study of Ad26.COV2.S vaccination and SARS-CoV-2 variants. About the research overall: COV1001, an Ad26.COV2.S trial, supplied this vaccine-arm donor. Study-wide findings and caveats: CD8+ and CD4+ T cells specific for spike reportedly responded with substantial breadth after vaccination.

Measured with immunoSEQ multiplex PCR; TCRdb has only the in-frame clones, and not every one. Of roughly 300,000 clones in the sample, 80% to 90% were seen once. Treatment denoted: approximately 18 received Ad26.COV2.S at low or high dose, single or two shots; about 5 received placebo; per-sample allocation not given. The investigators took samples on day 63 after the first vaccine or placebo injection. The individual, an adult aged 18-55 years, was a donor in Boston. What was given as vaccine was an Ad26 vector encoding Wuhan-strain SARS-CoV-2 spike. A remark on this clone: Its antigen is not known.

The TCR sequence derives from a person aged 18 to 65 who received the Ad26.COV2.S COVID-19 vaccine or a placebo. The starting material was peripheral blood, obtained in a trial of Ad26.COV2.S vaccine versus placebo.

The DNA for the CDR3 is TGTGCCAGCTCACTACCTCCCCACAGGGACCATGGCTACACCTTC. This sequence encodes CASSLPPHRDHGYTF. This chain joins TRBV18 and TRBJ1-2; tentative D call: TRBD1 (6 bases). V was shortened by 4 bases and J by 6 bases, with 18 bases between the two germline ends. Germline V lookup: CDR1 KGHSH, CDR2 LQKENI. The CDR3 runs to 15 residues.